The 24 T cell receptor beta chains in this list originate from one sample, sequenced in a study of T cell responses to AZD1222 COVID-19 vaccine. The repertoire was sequenced with immunoSEQ multiplex PCR; TCRdb's copy has only in-frame clones and lacks some. The repertoire consists of some 92,000 clones, with more than 75% occurring once and the leading ten covering around 5%. The material sequenced was peripheral blood, taken on day 0 of MenACWY control vaccination. The receptors derive from an adult in good health.

For the CDR3, the DNA is TGTGCCAGCAGTTTCGAGGGCAGTCACAGCTACTACGAGCAGTACTTC. Encoded protein: CASSFEGSHSYYEQYF. This rearrangement joins TRBV6-5 to TRBJ2-7; possibly TRBD2 for D (5 bases). This CDR3 has 16 residues. CDR1 and CDR2 from the germline V gene are MNHEY and SVGAGI. With 4 bases removed from V and 3 bases from J, the gap between germline ends came to 19 bases.

The CDR3 DNA is TGTGCCAGCAGCTTGTGGGTCTGGGGCACGACCCAGTACTTC. Translation: CASSLWVWGTTQYF. The chain recombines TRBV5-8 with TRBJ2-5; a possible D gene is TRBD1 (5 bases). Germline V gene lookup returns CDR1 SGHTS and CDR2 YDEGEE. The CDR3 totals 14 residues. V was trimmed by 1 base and J by 7 bases, leaving 14 bases between them.

V and J are TRBV4-3 and TRBJ1-5; D is possibly TRBD1 (6 bases). CDR3 length: 15 amino acids. The V gene lost 3 bases and the J gene lost 5 bases, with 14 bases spanning the gap. Looked up from germline, CDR1 is LGHNA and CDR2 is YSLEER. This CDR3 reads CASSQNREGDQPQHF. In DNA, the CDR3 is TGCGCCAGCAGCCAGAACAGGGAAGGAGATCAGCCCCAGCATTTT.

The chain links TRBV6-2 or TRBV6-3 to TRBJ2-2; D remains unclear. The ends were cut back, 5 bases at V and 2 bases at J, with 3 bases in the middle. The CDR3 has 12 amino acids. The germline gives CDR1 MNHEY, CDR2 SVGEGT. CDR3 amino acids: CASSVNTGELFF. DNA for the CDR3: TGTGCCAGCAGTGTAAACACCGGGGAGCTGTTTTTT.

This chain uses TRBV2 with TRBJ1-3; 8 nucleotides align to TRBD1. Germline assignment: CDR1 SNHLY and CDR2 FYNNEI. V lost 5 bases, J lost 11 bases, and 11 bases stayed unmatched. The CDR3 consists of 14 residues. The CDR3 DNA reads TGTGCCAGCAGTCAACAGGGGGTAGCGGCGGCCATATATTTT. Translated, it gives CASSQQGVAAAIYF.

This clone has just one count. The gene calls are TRBV7-6 and TRBJ1-6; no clear D gene. Germline CDR1 and CDR2: SGHVS and FNYEAQ. The CDR3 is 13 amino acids. V was shortened by 5 bases and J by 8 bases, with 10 bases between the two germline ends. The CDR3 spells CASSIDGDSPLHF. The CDR3, as DNA: TGTGCCAGCAGCATCGACGGAGATTCACCCCTCCACTTT.

V gene TRBV6-1 combines with J gene TRBJ1-6; no clear D gene. CDR3 size: 19 residues. Germline V gene sequence: CDR1 MNHNS, CDR2 SASEGT. Trimming stripped 4 bases from V and 0 bases from J, with 19 bases between. This CDR3 reads CASSGLAGGLDSYNSPLHF. The CDR3, as DNA: TGTGCCAGCAGTGGCCTTGCGGGAGGCTTGGACTCCTATAATTCACCCCTCCACTTT.

The chain employs TRBV23-1 and TRBJ2-7; 7 bases are shared with TRBD1. TRBV23-1 falls under the ORF class, with uncertain function. Trimming cost V 3 bases and J 0 bases; bases outside gene matches: 14. The CDR3 loop spans 18 amino acids. The CDR3 reads CASSQLAHPGTDSYEQYF. The DNA for the CDR3 is TGCGCCAGCAGTCAGCTTGCTCACCCCGGGACAGACTCCTACGAGCAGTACTTC.

The chain employs TRBV7-6 and TRBJ2-7; tentatively, D is TRBD1 or TRBD2 (5 bases each). Trimming cost V 1 base and J 0 bases, with 10 bases left between them. Germline V gene data show CDR1 as SGHVS and CDR2 as FNYEAQ. The CDR3 has 15 amino acids. The CDR3, as DNA: TGTGCCAGCAGCTTAGGGGCAGGGAGCTCCTACGAGCAGTACTTC. This translates into CASSLGAGSSYEQYF.

The J gene is TRBJ2-2, the V gene TRBV28; D tentatively fits TRBD1 or TRBD2 (5 bases each). This CDR3 is built from 15 residues. Germline V gene sequence: CDR1 MDHEN, CDR2 SYDVKM. The V and J ends lost 2 bases and 4 bases respectively, with 11 bases between them. The CDR3 DNA is TGTGCCAGCAGTTTAGATGGGGGTGGCACCGGGGAGCTGTTTTTT. Protein: CASSLDGGGTGELFF.

The rearrangement links TRBV10-3 to TRBJ2-7; no reliable D call. Trimming pared 0 bases from V and 3 bases from J, leaving 3 bases between. Looked up from germline, CDR1 is ENHRY and CDR2 is SYGVKD. CDR3 length: 12 amino acids. CDR3 protein: CAISESGYEQYF. The CDR3 DNA reads as TGTGCCATCAGTGAGTCGGGCTACGAGCAGTACTTC.

This clone was detected a few times. The chain has TRBV7-6 and TRBJ2-7; 7 bases are a match to TRBD1. From germline, CDR1 is SGHVS and CDR2 FNYEAQ. This CDR3 comprises 15 residues. The J segment lost 6 bases and the V segment lost 1 base, leaving 9 bases of the junction unmatched. The CDR3, as DNA: TGTGCCAGCAGCTTAGAGGTAGGGGGCGTGCTCGAGCAGTACTTC. Residues: CASSLEVGGVLEQYF.

The chain joins TRBV7-2 to TRBJ2-3, with 7 bases lining up with TRBD1. Germline V CDR1 and CDR2: SGHTA, FQGNSA. The CDR3 contains 16 residues. Losses at the gene ends were 1 base for V and 9 bases for J; bases not matched to a gene: 13. CDR3 DNA: TGTGCCAGCAGCTTAGTGACAGGGTGGCAGCCACGCACGCAGTATTTT. It is translated as CASSLVTGWQPRTQYF.

The chain is built from TRBV11-2 and TRBJ2-5; TRBD2 might be the D (5 bases). CDR3 length: 15 residues. Germline V gives CDR1 SGHAT, CDR2 FQNNGV. The V gene lost 5 bases and the J gene lost 2 bases, with 15 bases spanning the gap. The CDR3 reads CASSPSGPPQETQYF. The CDR3 DNA reads TGTGCCAGCAGCCCAAGCGGACCGCCTCAAGAGACCCAGTACTTC.

This rearrangement joins TRBV19 to TRBJ2-3; 7 nucleotides match TRBD1. V lost 6 bases to trimming and J lost 2 bases; unmatched junction nucleotides: 11. The germline CDR1 and CDR2 sequences are LNHDA and SQIVND (reference sequence). The CDR3 has 16 residues. CDR3 nucleotides: TGTGCCAGTAGCACGGACAGGCCGGGGCCCACAGATACGCAGTATTTT. Translating gives CASSTDRPGPTDTQYF.

The chain recombines TRBV28 with TRBJ2-7, with 7 bases fitting TRBD2. The CDR3 length is 12 residues. V lost 8 bases to trimming and J lost 2 bases; unmatched junction nucleotides: 3. Looked up from germline, CDR1 is MDHEN and CDR2 is SYDVKM. This CDR3 reads CASARGAYEQYF. The DNA of the CDR3 is TGTGCCAGCGCCCGGGGGGCCTACGAGCAGTACTTC.

This clone has just one count. The chain recombines TRBV29-1 with TRBJ1-1; possible D gene TRBD1, 5 bases. From germline, CDR1 is SQVTM and CDR2 ANQGSEA. V lost 4 bases and J 1 base, leaving 16 bases between the germline ends. The CDR3 sequence is 15 residues long. CDR3 loop: CSVVQGRQQNTEAFF. CDR3 coding DNA: TGCAGCGTTGTTCAGGGTAGACAGCAGAACACTGAAGCTTTCTTT.

The rearrangement uses TRBV6-5 and TRBJ1-1; the match to TRBD1 covers 11 bases. J was trimmed by 11 bases and V by 4 bases; bases with no gene match: 12. The CDR3 sequence is 15 residues long. The germline CDR1 and CDR2 sequences are MNHEY and SVGAGI. CDR3 DNA: TGTGCCAGCAGTTCCCCGGGGACAGGGGGTTTTCGGGCTTTCTTT. It is translated as CASSSPGTGGFRAFF.

The gene calls are TRBV11-1 and TRBJ2-7; tentative D call: TRBD1 (6 bases). The germline CDR1 and CDR2 sequences are SGHAT and FQDESV (reference sequence). This CDR3 region has 14 residues. V gave up 5 bases and J gave up 0 bases, with 11 bases separating them. The CDR3 DNA reads TGTGCCAGCAGCAAGGACAGCATCTCCTACGAGCAGTACTTC. It is translated as CASSKDSISYEQYF.

The chain joins TRBV10-3 to TRBJ1-1; 10 bases agree with TRBD1. Germline trimming cut 6 bases from V and 2 bases from J; bases unmatched to any gene: 3. Germline V CDR1 and CDR2: ENHRY, SYGVKD. This CDR3 contains 14 residues. The CDR3 sequence: CAISGQGENTEAFF. The CDR3 DNA sequence: TGTGCCATCAGCGGACAGGGGGAAAACACTGAAGCTTTCTTT.

The V gene is TRBV6-4, the J gene TRBJ1-6, with a weak D call TRBD1 (5 bases). Trimming shortened V by 7 bases and J by 9 bases, and 16 bases separated the two germline ends. The CDR3 is made up of 14 amino acids. Germline assignment: CDR1 MRHNA and CDR2 SNTAGT. In DNA, the CDR3 is TGTGCCAGCACCGAGGTGGGGGGTGGTTCACCCCTCCACTTT. It translates to CASTEVGGGSPLHF.

The chain couples TRBV19 to TRBJ2-5; D is possibly TRBD1 or TRBD2 (5 bases each). The germline V gene has CDR1 LNHDA and CDR2 SQIVND (reference sequence). There are 12 residues in the CDR3. Trimming cost V 5 bases and J 13 bases, with 17 bases left between them. The CDR3 loop reads CASSARDGPLYF. The CDR3 DNA follows: TGTGCCAGTAGTGCCCGGGACGGACCTCTGTACTTC.

The CDR3 region has the DNA TGTGCCATCAGTGCCACAGGGACCGATGGCTACACCTTC. Its translation: CAISATGTDGYTF. This chain uses TRBV10-3 with TRBJ1-2; weak D call: TRBD1 (6 bases). Germline V gene lookup returns CDR1 ENHRY and CDR2 SYGVKD. CDR3 length equals 13 residues. V lost 4 bases and J 6 bases, leaving 12 bases between the germline ends.

The gene calls are TRBV6-5 and TRBJ1-1; D remains unclear. The CDR3 runs to 14 residues. From germline, CDR1 is MNHEY and CDR2 SVGAGI. The V end was cut by 3 bases, the J end by 6 bases, with 14 bases between. Here the CDR3 DNA reads TGTGCCAGCAGTTATGGACGCATTGCCGCTGAAGCTTTCTTT. Translation gives CASSYGRIAAEAFF.